The rows below give T cell receptor beta chains drawn from one sample of a study of CD8+ T cells in alopecia areata. The protocol was immunoSEQ multiplex PCR, while the TCRdb copy is restricted to in-frame clones and leaves out a portion. The sample carries 150,000 or so clones, about 90% recorded once. The sample in question was CD8+ T cells sorted from blood, obtained at week 0. All receptors derive from a human donor with alopecia areata. The CDR3 runs from the conserved cysteine through the conserved F or W. A D gene is named only where the DNA matches it firmly. Size is omitted from some rows. Given values are once, few, many or a class for expanded clones.

TRBJ2-3,.,TRBV7-9,TRBD1,TGTGCCAGCAGCGCGACGCCACAGGGGTCAGATACGCAGTATTTT,CASSATPQGSDTQYF
TRBJ1-4,.,TRBV29-1,TRBD1,TGCAGCGCGTTACAGGGGGCTGATGAAAAACTGTTTTTT,CSALQGADEKLFF
TRBJ2-1,.,TRBV4-1,.,TGCGCCAGCAGCCAAGGGGCGGGCGCCTACAATGAGCAGTTCTTC,CASSQGAGAYNEQFF
TRBJ2-7,.,TRBV19,TRBD2,TGTGCCAGTAGTCCCGATGGACTAGCGGGAGGAGGCGAGCAGTACTTC,CASSPDGLAGGGEQYF
TRBJ2-1,.,TRBV11-2,TRBD2,TGTGCCAGCAGCTTAGGACCGACTAGCGGGGGGTACAATGAGCAGTTCTTC,CASSLGPTSGGYNEQFF
TRBJ1-1,.,TRBV27,.,TGTGCCAGCAGTTTTACCGACGCCACTGAAGCTTTCTTT,CASSFTDATEAFF
TRBJ2-7,.,TRBV7-9,.,TGTGCCAGCAGCGCGACCCCTTTCTACGAGCAGTACTTC,CASSATPFYEQYF
TRBJ1-5,once,TRBV27,.,TGTGCCAGCAGTTCCTTCGAGGCAGCATTTAGCAATCAGCCCCAGCATTTT,CASSSFEAAFSNQPQHF
TRBJ1-2,.,TRBV5-1,.,TGCGCCAGCAGCTTTGCCGGACGTTGTAAAAGCTATGGCTACACCTTC,CASSFAGRCKSYGYTF
TRBJ2-3,.,TRBV15,.,TGTGCCACCAGCAGAGATCGGGGAGATACGCAGTATTTT,CATSRDRGDTQYF
TRBJ2-2,.,TRBV15,.,TGTGCCACCAGCAGAGACAGGGCCGGCGGGGAGCTGTTTTTT,CATSRDRAGGELFF
TRBJ2-3,.,TRBV9,.,TGTGCCAGCCCCGCCTCGGCGGGGCGGCGGTCAGATACGCAGTATTTT,CASPASAGRRSDTQYF
TRBJ2-1,few,TRBV19,TRBD1,TGTGCCAGTAGACCACAGGGGGACAATGAGCAGTTCTTC,CASRPQGDNEQFF
TRBJ2-1,.,TRBV11-2,.,TGTGCCAGCAGCGCGGGATCCTACAATGAGCAGTTCTTC,CASSAGSYNEQFF
TRBJ2-2,.,TRBV4-1,TRBD1,TGCGCCAGCAGACCCGGGACAGAGACCGGGGAGCTGTTTTTT,CASRPGTETGELFF
TRBJ2-5,.,TRBV19,TRBD2,TGTGCCAGTAGTGCAACCGGGACTAGATCTGGGCTCCAAGAGACCCAGTACTTC,CASSATGTRSGLQETQYF
TRBJ2-3,.,TRBV7-9,.,TGTGCCAGCAGCTTCCCGGCAATAGCTCTGCACATGGATACGCAGTATTTT,CASSFPAIALHMDTQYF
TRBJ2-7,.,TRBV29-1,.,TGCAGCGTTGAGCAGGCTGGGTACGAGCAGTACTTC,CSVEQAGYEQYF
TRBJ1-5,.,TRBV27,.,TGTGCCAGCAGTCCTTCAAATACACGCGTAGGGAACAATCAGCCCCAGCATTTT,CASSPSNTRVGNNQPQHF
TRBJ2-2,once,TRBV2,.,TGTGCCAGCAGTGAGGGGATTTCGGGCGGGGAGCTGTTTTTT,CASSEGISGGELFF
TRBJ1-2,few,TRBV10-3,.,TGTGCCATCAGTGTAGAGGGGTCCTCTAACTATGGCTACACCTTC,CAISVEGSSNYGYTF
TRBJ2-7,.,TRBV19,.,TGTGCCAGTAGTATAGGGTATGGACAGTTCCACGAGCAGTACTTC,CASSIGYGQFHEQYF
TRBJ2-7,few,TRBV7-9,.,TGTGCCAGCAGTCCCATGACTGGCTACGAGTCGTACTTC,CASSPMTGYESYF
TRBJ2-5,.,TRBV7-2,TRBD2,TGTGCCAGCAGCTTAGCCGTAGCGGGAGGGCCACAAGAGACCCAGTACTTC,CASSLAVAGGPQETQYF
TRBJ1-2,.,TRBV2,.,TGTGCCAGCACCGAGACGACAGGAGCGTATGGCTACACCTTC,CASTETTGAYGYTF
TRBJ1-2,once,TRBV6-5,TRBD1,TGTGCCAGCAGCCCCGGGACAGGGTTTAACTATGGCTACACCTTC,CASSPGTGFNYGYTF
TRBJ2-7,once,TRBV5-1,.,TGCGCCAGCAGCTTGGAGTCAGCCATCTCCTACGAGCAGTACTTC,CASSLESAISYEQYF
TRBJ2-7,once,TRBV4-1,.,TGCGCCAGCAGCCAGGATAGTGACGAGCAGTACTTC,CASSQDSDEQYF
TRBJ2-1,.,TRBV9,TRBD2,TGTGCCAGCAGCCCGGGGAGAGCGGGAAGCTCCTACAATGAGCAGTTCTTC,CASSPGRAGSSYNEQFF